This TCR beta chain was sequenced in a study of T-cell reconstitution after alpha-beta-depleted transplantation in children (dated by TCRdb to between 2015 and 2016). Some background on the complete study: Using TCR repertoire profiling, the study followed T-cell immune reconstitution in a quantitative way in children after TCRalphabeta/CD19-depleted allogeneic hematopoietic cell transplantation.

Receptor libraries were prepared by PCR. Sequencing was performed on an Illumina HiSeq 2500. TCR library preparation used molecular barcoding, with unique molecular identifiers applied to normalize quantification of the TCRbeta repertoire. TCRdb passed the public sequencing reads through fastp at Q25 and MiXCR, retaining productive beta sequences. Every distinct CDR3 protein forms one entry, paired with its most common genes and DNA. This sample lists roughly 100,000 distinct CDR3 sequences; approximately 9.2% were detected once. Under 8% of the sample is in the top ten clones. V and J lose 6 bases and 4 bases, and a span of 13 bases separates them. Reading from cysteine to phenylalanine, the CDR3 counts 14 amino acids. Only the CDR3 DNA is retained, 42 bases long and in frame from the first base. This clonotype was recorded many times. Its cognate antigen has yet to be identified. Base quality data are lacking; no much larger clone is found one base away.

The specimen comprised PBMCs from the stem cell graft donor, sampled from the stem cell graft. The rearranged segments are TRBV12-3 or TRBV12-4 and TRBJ1-5, with the D gene uncertain. This clonotype was sampled from a human donor who donated a stem cell graft to a child with congenital amegakaryocytic thrombocytopenia. The CDR3 corresponds to CASSPDGRNQPQHF. The sequenced DNA is TGTGCCAGCAGCCCGGACGGGAGGAATCAGCCCCAGCATTTT.